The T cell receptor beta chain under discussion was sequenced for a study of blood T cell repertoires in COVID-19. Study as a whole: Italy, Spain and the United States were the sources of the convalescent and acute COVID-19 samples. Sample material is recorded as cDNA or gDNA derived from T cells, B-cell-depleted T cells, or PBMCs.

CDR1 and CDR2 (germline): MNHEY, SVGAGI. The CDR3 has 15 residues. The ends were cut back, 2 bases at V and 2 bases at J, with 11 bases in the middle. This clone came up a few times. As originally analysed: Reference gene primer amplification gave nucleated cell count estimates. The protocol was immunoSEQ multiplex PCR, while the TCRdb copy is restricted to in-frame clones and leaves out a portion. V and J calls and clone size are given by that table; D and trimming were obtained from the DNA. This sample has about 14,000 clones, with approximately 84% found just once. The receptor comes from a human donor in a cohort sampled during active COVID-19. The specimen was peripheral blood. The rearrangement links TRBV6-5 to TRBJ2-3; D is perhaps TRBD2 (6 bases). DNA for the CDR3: TGTGCCAGCAGTTACGCGGGACGGATCACAGATACGCAGTATTTT. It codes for CASSYAGRITDTQYF.